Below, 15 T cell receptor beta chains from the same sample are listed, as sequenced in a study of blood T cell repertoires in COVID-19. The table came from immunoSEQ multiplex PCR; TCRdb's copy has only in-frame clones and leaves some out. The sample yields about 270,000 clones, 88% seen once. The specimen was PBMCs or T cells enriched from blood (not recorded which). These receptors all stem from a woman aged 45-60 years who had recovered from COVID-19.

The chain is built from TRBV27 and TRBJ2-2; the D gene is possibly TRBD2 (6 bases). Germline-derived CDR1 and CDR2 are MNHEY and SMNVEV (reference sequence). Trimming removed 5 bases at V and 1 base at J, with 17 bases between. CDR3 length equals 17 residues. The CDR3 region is CASSRGFGGGNTGELFF. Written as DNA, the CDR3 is TGTGCCAGCAGTCGGGGGTTCGGGGGAGGGAACACCGGGGAGCTGTTTTTT.

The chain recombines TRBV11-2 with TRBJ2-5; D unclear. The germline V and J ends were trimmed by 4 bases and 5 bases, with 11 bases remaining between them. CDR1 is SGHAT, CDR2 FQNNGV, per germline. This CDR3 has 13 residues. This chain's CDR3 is CASSSGPRETQYF. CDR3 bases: TGTGCCAGCAGCTCAGGCCCTCGGGAGACCCAGTACTTC. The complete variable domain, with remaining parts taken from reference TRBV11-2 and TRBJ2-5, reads EAGVAQSPRYKIIEKRQSVAFWCNPISGHATLYWYQQILGQGPKLLIQFQNNGVVDDSQLPKDRFSAERLKGVDSTLKIQPAKLEDSAVYLCASSSGPRETQYFGPGTRLLVL.

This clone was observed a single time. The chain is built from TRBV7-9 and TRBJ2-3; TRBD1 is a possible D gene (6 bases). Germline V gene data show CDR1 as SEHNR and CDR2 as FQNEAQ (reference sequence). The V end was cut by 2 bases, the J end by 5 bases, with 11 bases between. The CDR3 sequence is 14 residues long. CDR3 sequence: CASSLPQGLDTQYF. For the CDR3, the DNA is TGTGCCAGCAGCTTACCGCAGGGGTTAGATACGCAGTATTTT.

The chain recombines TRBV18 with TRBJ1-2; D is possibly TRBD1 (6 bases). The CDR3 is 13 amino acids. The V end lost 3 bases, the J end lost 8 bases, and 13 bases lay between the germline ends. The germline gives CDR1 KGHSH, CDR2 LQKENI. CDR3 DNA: TGTGCCAGCTCACCCGATAGGGGGACCGGCTACACCTTC. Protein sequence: CASSPDRGTGYTF.

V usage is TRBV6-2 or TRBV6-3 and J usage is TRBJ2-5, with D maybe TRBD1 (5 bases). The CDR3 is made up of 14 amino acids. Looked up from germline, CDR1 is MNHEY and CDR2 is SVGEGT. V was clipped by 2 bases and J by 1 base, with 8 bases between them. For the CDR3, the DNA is TGTGCCAGCAGTTACGACAGCATCCAAGAGACCCAGTACTTC. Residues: CASSYDSIQETQYF.

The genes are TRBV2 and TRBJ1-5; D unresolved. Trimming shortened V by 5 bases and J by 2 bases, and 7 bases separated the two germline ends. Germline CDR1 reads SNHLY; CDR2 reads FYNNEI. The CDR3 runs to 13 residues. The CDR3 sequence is CASSQEGNQPQHF. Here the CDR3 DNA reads TGTGCCAGCAGTCAGGAGGGCAATCAGCCCCAGCATTTT.

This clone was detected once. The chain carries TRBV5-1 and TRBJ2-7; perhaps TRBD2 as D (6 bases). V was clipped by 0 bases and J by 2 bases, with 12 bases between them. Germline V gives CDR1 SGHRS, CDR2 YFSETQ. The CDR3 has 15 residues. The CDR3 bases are TGCGCCAGCAGCTTGGTACCGGGAGCAGCCTACGAGCAGTACTTC. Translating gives CASSLVPGAAYEQYF.

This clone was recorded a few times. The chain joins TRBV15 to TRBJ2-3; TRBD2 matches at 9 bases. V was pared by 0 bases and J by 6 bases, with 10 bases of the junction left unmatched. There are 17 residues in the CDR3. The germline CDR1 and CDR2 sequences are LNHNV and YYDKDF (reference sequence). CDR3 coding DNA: TGTGCCACCAGCAGAGACGATCGGGGACTAGCAGTGGATACGCAGTATTTT. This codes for CATSRDDRGLAVDTQYF. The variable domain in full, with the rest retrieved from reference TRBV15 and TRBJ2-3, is DAMVIQNPRYQVTQFGKPVTLSCSQTLNHNVMYWYQQKSSQAPKLLFHYYDKDFNNEADTPDNFQSRRPNTSFCFLDIRSPGLGDTAMYLCATSRDDRGLAVDTQYFGPGTRLTVL.

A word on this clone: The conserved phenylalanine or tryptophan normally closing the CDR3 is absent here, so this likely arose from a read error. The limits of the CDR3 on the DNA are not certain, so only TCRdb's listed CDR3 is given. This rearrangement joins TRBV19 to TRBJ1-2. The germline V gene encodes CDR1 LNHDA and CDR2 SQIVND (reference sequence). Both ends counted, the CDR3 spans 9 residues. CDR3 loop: CALSRTRGP.

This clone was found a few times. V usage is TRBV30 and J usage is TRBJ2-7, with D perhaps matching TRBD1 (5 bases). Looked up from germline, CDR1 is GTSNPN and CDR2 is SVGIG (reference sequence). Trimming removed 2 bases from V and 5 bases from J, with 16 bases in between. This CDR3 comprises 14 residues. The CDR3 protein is CAWSLKGIPHEQYF. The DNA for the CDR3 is TGTGCCTGGAGTCTAAAGGGGATCCCGCACGAGCAGTACTTC. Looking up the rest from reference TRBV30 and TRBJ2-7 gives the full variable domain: SQTIHQWPATLVQPVGSPLSLECTVEGTSNPNLYWYRQAAGRGLQLLFYSVGIGQISSEVPQNLSASRPQDRQFILSSKKLLLSDSGFYLCAWSLKGIPHEQYFGPGTRLTVT.

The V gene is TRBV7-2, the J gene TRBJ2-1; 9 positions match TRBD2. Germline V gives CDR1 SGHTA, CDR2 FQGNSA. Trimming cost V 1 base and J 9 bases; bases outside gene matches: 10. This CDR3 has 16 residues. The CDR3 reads CASSLEAASGNIEQFF. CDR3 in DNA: TGTGCCAGCAGCTTAGAGGCGGCTAGCGGGAATATTGAGCAGTTCTTC.

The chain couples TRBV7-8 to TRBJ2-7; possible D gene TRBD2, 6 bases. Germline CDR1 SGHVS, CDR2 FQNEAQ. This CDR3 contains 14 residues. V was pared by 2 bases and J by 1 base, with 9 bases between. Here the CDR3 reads CASSLFGSSYEQYF. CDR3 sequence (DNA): TGTGCCAGCAGCTTATTCGGGAGTTCCTACGAGCAGTACTTC.

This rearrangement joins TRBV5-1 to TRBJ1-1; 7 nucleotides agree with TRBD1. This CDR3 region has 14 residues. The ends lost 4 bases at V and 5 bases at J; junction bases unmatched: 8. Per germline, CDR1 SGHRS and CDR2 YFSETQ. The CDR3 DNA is TGCGCCAGCAGCCTGACAGGGCTGGGGACTGAAGCTTTCTTT. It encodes CASSLTGLGTEAFF.

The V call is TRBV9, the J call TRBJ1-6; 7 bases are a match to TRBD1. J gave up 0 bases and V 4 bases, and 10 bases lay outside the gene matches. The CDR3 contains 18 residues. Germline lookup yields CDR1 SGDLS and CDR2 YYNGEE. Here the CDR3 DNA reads TGTGCCAGCAGCCCGGACATCAGGGGGAGCTCCTATAATTCACCCCTCCACTTT. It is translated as CASSPDIRGSSYNSPLHF. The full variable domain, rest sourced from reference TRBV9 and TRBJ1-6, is DSGVTQTPKHLITATGQRVTLRCSPRSGDLSVYWYQQSLDQGLQFLIQYYNGEERAKGNILERFSAQQFPDLHSELNLSSLELGDSALYFCASSPDIRGSSYNSPLHFGNGTRLTVT.

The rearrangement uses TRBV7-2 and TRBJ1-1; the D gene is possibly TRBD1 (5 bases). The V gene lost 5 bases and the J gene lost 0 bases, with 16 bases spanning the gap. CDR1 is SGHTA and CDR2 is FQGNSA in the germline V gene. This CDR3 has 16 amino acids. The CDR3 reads CASSPWAGGVNTEAFF. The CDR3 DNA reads TGTGCCAGCAGCCCCTGGGCGGGGGGAGTGAACACTGAAGCTTTCTTT. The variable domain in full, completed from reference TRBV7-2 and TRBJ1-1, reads GAGVSQSPSNKVTEKGKDVELRCDPISGHTALYWYRQSLGQGLEFLIYFQGNSAPDKSGLPSDRFSAERTGGSVSTLTIQRTQQEDSAVYLCASSPWAGGVNTEAFFGQGTRLTVV.